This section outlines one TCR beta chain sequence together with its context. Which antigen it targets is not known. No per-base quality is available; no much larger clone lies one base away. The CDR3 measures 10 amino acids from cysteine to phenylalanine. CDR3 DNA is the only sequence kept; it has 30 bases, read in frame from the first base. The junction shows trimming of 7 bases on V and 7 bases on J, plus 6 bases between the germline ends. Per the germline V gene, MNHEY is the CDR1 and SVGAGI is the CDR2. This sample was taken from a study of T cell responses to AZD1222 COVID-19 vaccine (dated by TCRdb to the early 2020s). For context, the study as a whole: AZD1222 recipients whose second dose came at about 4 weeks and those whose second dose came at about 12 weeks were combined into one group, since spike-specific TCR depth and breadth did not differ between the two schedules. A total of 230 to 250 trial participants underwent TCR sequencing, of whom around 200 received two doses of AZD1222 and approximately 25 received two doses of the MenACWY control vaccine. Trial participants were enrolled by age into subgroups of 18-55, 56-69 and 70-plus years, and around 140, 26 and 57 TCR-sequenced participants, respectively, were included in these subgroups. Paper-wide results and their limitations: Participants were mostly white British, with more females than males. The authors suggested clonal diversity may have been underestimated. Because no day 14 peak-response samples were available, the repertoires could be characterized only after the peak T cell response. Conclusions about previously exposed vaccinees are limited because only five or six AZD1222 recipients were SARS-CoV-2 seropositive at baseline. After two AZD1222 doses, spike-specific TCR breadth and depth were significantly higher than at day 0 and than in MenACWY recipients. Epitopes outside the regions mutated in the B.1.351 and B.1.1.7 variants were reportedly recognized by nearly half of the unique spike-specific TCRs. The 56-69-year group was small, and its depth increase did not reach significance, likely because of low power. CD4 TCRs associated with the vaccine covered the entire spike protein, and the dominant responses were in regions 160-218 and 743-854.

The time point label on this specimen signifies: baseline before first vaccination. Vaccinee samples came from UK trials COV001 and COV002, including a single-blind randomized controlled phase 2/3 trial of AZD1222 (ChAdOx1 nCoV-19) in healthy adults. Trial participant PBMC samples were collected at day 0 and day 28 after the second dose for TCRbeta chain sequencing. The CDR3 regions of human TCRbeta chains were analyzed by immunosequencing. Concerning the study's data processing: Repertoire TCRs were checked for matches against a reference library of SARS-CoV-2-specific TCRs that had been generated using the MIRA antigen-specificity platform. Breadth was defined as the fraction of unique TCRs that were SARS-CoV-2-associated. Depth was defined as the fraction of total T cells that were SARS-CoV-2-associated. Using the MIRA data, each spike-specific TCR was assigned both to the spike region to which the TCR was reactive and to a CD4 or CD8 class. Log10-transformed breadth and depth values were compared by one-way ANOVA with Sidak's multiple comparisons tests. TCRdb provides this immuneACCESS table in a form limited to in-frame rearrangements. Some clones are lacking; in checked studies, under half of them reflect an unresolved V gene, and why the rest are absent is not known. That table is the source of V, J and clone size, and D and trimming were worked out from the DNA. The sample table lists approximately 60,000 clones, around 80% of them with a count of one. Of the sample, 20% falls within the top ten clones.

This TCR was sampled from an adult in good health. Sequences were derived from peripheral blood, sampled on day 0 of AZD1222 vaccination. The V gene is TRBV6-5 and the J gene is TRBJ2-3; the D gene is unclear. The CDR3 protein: CASISNTQYF. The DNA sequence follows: TGTGCCAGCATTTCGAATACGCAGTATTTT.